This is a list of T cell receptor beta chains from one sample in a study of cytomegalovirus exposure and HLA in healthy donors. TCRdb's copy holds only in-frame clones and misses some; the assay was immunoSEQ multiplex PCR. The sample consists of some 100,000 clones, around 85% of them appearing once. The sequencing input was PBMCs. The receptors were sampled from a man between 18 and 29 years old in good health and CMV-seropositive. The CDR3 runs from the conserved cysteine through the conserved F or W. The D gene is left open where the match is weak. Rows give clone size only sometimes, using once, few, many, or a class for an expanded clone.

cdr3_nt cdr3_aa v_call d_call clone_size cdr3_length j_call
TGTGCCAGCAGGGACAAGACAGGGTGGAACACTGAAGCTTTCTTT CASRDKTGWNTEAFF TRBV2 TRBD1 NA 15 TRBJ1-1
TGTGCCAGTAGGGACAGGGGGCTGGTCACTGAAGCTTTCTTT CASRDRGLVTEAFF TRBV19 TRBD1 NA 14 TRBJ1-1
TGTGCCACCAGCAGAGACGGGTTTCAGTTCTTC CATSRDGFQFF TRBV15 NA NA 11 TRBJ2-1
TGTGCCAGCAGCCGTTCTAGCGGGGGTGCCTACAATGAGCAGTTCTTC CASSRSSGGAYNEQFF TRBV5-4 TRBD2 NA 16 TRBJ2-1
TGTGCCAGCAAGGAGACAGGGCGGGAAAAACTGTTTTTT CASKETGREKLFF TRBV6-5 TRBD1 NA 13 TRBJ1-4
TGTGCCACCCAAAGGGGGACAGCTATGAACTATGGCTACACCTTC CATQRGTAMNYGYTF TRBV6-1 TRBD1 NA 15 TRBJ1-2
TGTGCCAGCTCGGAATTCTGGGGGGGGCTATCCTACGAGCAGTACTTC CASSEFWGGLSYEQYF TRBV28 NA NA 16 TRBJ2-7
TGTGCCAGCAGTGTTGTAGTTGGGGGGGGCGGGCAAGAGACCCAGTACTTC CASSVVVGGGGQETQYF TRBV2 NA NA 17 TRBJ2-5
TGTGCCAGCAGTGTATTCGGACAGGGGAACACTGAAGCTTTCTTT CASSVFGQGNTEAFF TRBV6-1 TRBD1 NA 15 TRBJ1-1
TGTGCCAGCAGCCCCGGGACTCTTACAGATACGCAGTATTTT CASSPGTLTDTQYF TRBV6-5 NA NA 14 TRBJ2-3
TGTGCCAGCAGCCTCGACTTGATCACAGATACGCAGTATTTT CASSLDLITDTQYF TRBV5-6 NA few 14 TRBJ2-3
TGCGCCAGCAGCCCGGACTGGCAGGCGGCGTACGAGCAGTACTTC CASSPDWQAAYEQYF TRBV4-1 NA NA 15 TRBJ2-7
TGTGCCAGCAGCTTCAGGGGAGAGACCCAGTACTTC CASSFRGETQYF TRBV7-2 NA NA 12 TRBJ2-5
TGTGCCAGCAGCTTGACAGGGTGGGACGAGCAGTACTTC CASSLTGWDEQYF TRBV7-6 TRBD1 once 13 TRBJ2-7
TGCAGCGTTGAATCGGCAGGGGAAGAAAAACTGTTTTTT CSVESAGEEKLFF TRBV29-1 NA NA 13 TRBJ1-4
TGTGCCAGCAGTCGGGGGACAGTCCTTAACTATGGCTACACCTTC CASSRGTVLNYGYTF TRBV5-6 TRBD1 NA 15 TRBJ1-2
TGTGCCAGCAGCTTGTCAGGGTCGAACACCGGGGAGCTGTTTTTT CASSLSGSNTGELFF TRBV5-5 NA NA 15 TRBJ2-2
TGTGCCAGCAGCTTGGCTTCCACAGATACGCAGTATTTT CASSLASTDTQYF TRBV5-6 NA NA 13 TRBJ2-3
TGTGCCAGCAGCTTAGGTAGCGGGGGGGCCTATGAGCAGTTCTTC CASSLGSGGAYEQFF TRBV7-2 TRBD2 NA 15 TRBJ2-1
TGTGCCAGCAGCTCCGTGTTGGGGGGGTGGTATGGCTACACCTTC CASSSVLGGWYGYTF TRBV7-6 NA NA 15 TRBJ1-2
TGTGCCAGCAGCCAACGGACAGGGGGACGGAATGGCTACACCTTC CASSQRTGGRNGYTF TRBV9 TRBD1 NA 15 TRBJ1-2
TGTGCCAGCATACTACTGAACACTGAAGCTTTCTTT CASILLNTEAFF TRBV6-1 NA NA 12 TRBJ1-1
TGCGCCAGCAGCTTTGGTGGAGGTGGGGATGGCTACACCTTC CASSFGGGGDGYTF TRBV5-1 NA NA 14 TRBJ1-2
TGCAGCGTTGCCCGGGCGGTTGCGGGGGGCGGGTCCTACAATGAGCAGTTCTTC CSVARAVAGGGSYNEQFF TRBV29-1 TRBD2 NA 18 TRBJ2-1
TGTGCCTGGGCCCGGACAGGCCCTGAGCAGTACTTC CAWARTGPEQYF TRBV30 TRBD1 NA 12 TRBJ2-7
TGTGCCAGCAGTGACGGTAGAGGGGGCGCTTGGGGCTACACCTTC CASSDGRGGAWGYTF TRBV2 TRBD1 NA 15 TRBJ1-2
TGTGCCTGGAGTTTGAGGGGGGGCTTTCCAACCGGGGAGCTGTTTTTT CAWSLRGGFPTGELFF TRBV30 NA NA 16 TRBJ2-2
TGTGCCAGCGCCCGGGACAGCCCTTTTTCATTCTACGAGCAGTACTTC CASARDSPFSFYEQYF TRBV21-1 NA NA 16 TRBJ2-7
TGTGCCAGCAGCTTTGGCAGTACCTACGAGCAGTACTTC CASSFGSTYEQYF TRBV5-4 NA NA 13 TRBJ2-7
TGTGCCAGCAGTTACAGTCTACAGGGACCCCTCCACTTT CASSYSLQGPLHF TRBV6-5 NA few 13 TRBJ1-6
TGCGCCAGCAGCCAAAGCCCCTCTAGCGGGGGCACAGATACGCAGTATTTT CASSQSPSSGGTDTQYF TRBV4-3 TRBD2 NA 17 TRBJ2-3
TGTGCCAGCAGTCCGCCTGGACAGGGTGATTCTAGGGTCCAAGAGACCCAGTACTTC CASSPPGQGDSRVQETQYF TRBV27 TRBD1 NA 19 TRBJ2-5
TGTGCCAGCAGCCAGGGACAGTCCACCTACGAGCAGTACTTC CASSQGQSTYEQYF TRBV5-4 TRBD1 NA 14 TRBJ2-7
TGTGCCAGCAGTGAAATAGGGGCGAGGTGGGAAGCTTTCTTT CASSEIGARWEAFF TRBV6-1 NA NA 14 TRBJ1-1
TGTGCCAGCAGCTCTACAGGGTCGAACACCGGGGAGCTGTTTTTT CASSSTGSNTGELFF TRBV5-4 NA NA 15 TRBJ2-2
TGTGCCAGCAGGCGGGGACAGGATTCCTACGAGCAGTACTTC CASRRGQDSYEQYF TRBV6-1 TRBD1 NA 14 TRBJ2-7
TGTGCCAGCAGCAAGGGACAGGGGACAATTGAAGCTTTCTTT CASSKGQGTIEAFF TRBV2 TRBD1 NA 14 TRBJ1-1
TGTGCCAGCAGTTCCCCCGGCAGGGTCTACGAGCAGTACTTC CASSSPGRVYEQYF TRBV28 NA NA 14 TRBJ2-7
TGTGCCAGTAGTATGGTAAAGGGGGGGCTGGAGACCCAGTACTTC CASSMVKGGLETQYF TRBV19 NA NA 15 TRBJ2-5
TGTGCCAGCTGGGACAGGGGAAACATTCAGTACTTC CASWDRGNIQYF TRBV6-1 TRBD1 NA 12 TRBJ2-4
TGCGCCAGCACACATACCAGGTATACCGAAGCTTTCTTT CASTHTRYTEAFF TRBV4-1 NA NA 13 TRBJ1-1
TGTGCCAGCTCACCCGGGACAGGGGGTGAAAAACTGTTTTTT CASSPGTGGEKLFF TRBV18 TRBD1 NA 14 TRBJ1-4
TGTGCCAGCAGTGACTCGGGACAGGGAGGTTCACCCCTCCACTTT CASSDSGQGGSPLHF TRBV6-4 TRBD1 few 15 TRBJ1-6
TGTGCCAGCAGCCCGCAGGGTTGGGGAAACACTGAAGCTTTCTTT CASSPQGWGNTEAFF TRBV7-2 NA once 15 TRBJ1-1